Shown below are 8 T cell receptor beta chains from a single sample sequenced in a study of T cell responses to AZD1222 COVID-19 vaccine. Generated by immunoSEQ multiplex PCR, the TCRdb table keeps only in-frame clones and is missing some. The sample holds roughly 130,000 clones; approximately 90% are singletons and the top ten take around 1.7%. The starting material was peripheral blood, obtained on day 0 of AZD1222 vaccination. All receptors derive from an adult in good health.

V is TRBV19 and J is TRBJ1-2; D remains unclear. Trimming stripped 6 bases from V and 7 bases from J, with 24 bases between. The CDR3 consists of 16 residues. Looked up from germline, CDR1 is LNHDA and CDR2 is SQIVND (reference sequence). The CDR3 region has the DNA TGTGCCAGTAGGTACGGCCTCCCGGAGGGATTGGGTGGCTACACCTTC. Residues: CASRYGLPEGLGGYTF.

V and J are TRBV6-5 and TRBJ1-1; the D is unclear. Germline V gene sequence: CDR1 MNHEY, CDR2 SVGAGI. The CDR3 spans 12 residues. The germline V and J ends were trimmed by 8 bases and 2 bases, with 9 bases remaining between them. The CDR3 DNA reads as TGTGCCAGCGGTTCAGGAAACACTGAAGCTTTCTTT. Its translation: CASGSGNTEAFF.

The genes are TRBV3-1 (or the pseudogene TRBV3-2) and TRBJ1-2; D gene unclear. The CDR3 sequence is 15 residues long. The V gene lost 0 bases and the J gene lost 7 bases, with 15 bases spanning the gap. Germline V gives CDR1 LGHDT, CDR2 YNNKEL (reference sequence). The CDR3 DNA reads TGTGCCAGCAGCCAAGATGAGGAATGGGATGTTGGCTACACCTTC. Translation: CASSQDEEWDVGYTF.

V and J are TRBV5-5 and TRBJ1-4; possible D gene TRBD1, 6 bases. The CDR3 is made up of 15 amino acids. The germline V gene has CDR1 SGHKS and CDR2 YYEKEE (reference sequence). V was shortened by 2 bases and J by 2 bases, with 10 bases between the two germline ends. CDR3 nucleotides: TGTGCCAGCAGCTTACAGGGTATGACTAATGAAAAACTGTTTTTT. Encoded protein: CASSLQGMTNEKLFF.

The chain links TRBV5-1 to TRBJ1-1; perhaps TRBD1 as D (5 bases). Germline CDR1 is SGHRS and CDR2 is YFSETQ. This CDR3 is built from 14 residues. V was cut by 1 base and J by 4 bases, with 11 bases left in between. Written as DNA, the CDR3 is TGCGCCAGCAGCTTGTGGGGGGAGAGCACTGAAGCTTTCTTT. Translating it yields CASSLWGESTEAFF.

This clone was detected once. The chain recombines TRBV5-4 with TRBJ1-2; D uncertain. The CDR3 loop spans 12 amino acids. In germline, CDR1 is SGHNT, CDR2 YYREEE (reference sequence). Written as DNA, the CDR3 is TGTGCAACTGGGATGGGGTTCTATGGCTACACCTTC. Amino acids: CATGMGFYGYTF.

This rearrangement joins TRBV30 to TRBJ1-5; D not certain. Per the germline V gene, CDR1 is GTSNPN and CDR2 is SVGIG (reference sequence). This CDR3 is 13 amino acids long. V was clipped by 2 bases and J by 6 bases, with 11 bases between them. CDR3 DNA sequence: TGTGCCTGGAGTCCTACCTGGGGTCAGCCCCAGCATTTT. Translating it yields CAWSPTWGQPQHF.

The chain is built from TRBV6-5 and TRBJ1-1; TRBD1 agrees at 9 bases. Germline V lookup: CDR1 MNHEY, CDR2 SVGAGI. The CDR3 loop spans 14 amino acids. The trim removed 2 bases at V and 11 bases at J, leaving 9 bases unmatched. This CDR3 reads CASSYQGTGRSAFF. CDR3 nucleotides: TGTGCCAGCAGTTACCAAGGGACAGGGCGGTCGGCTTTCTTT.